This T cell receptor beta chain was identified during a study of blood T cells in healthy people across ages. PCR was performed a second time for about 7 to 12 cycles using a sample-barcoded 5' primer and a J-beta primer mix. A single record per CDR3 protein comes from TCRdb applying MiXCR to the 5' RACE reads. The sample includes almost 550,000 distinct CDR3 sequences, approximately 25% of them seen just once. Regarding the study as a whole: Getting older went along with TCR beta diversity per million T cells dropping roughly linearly.

Germline values: CDR1 SGDLS, CDR2 YYNGEE. CDR3 length: 12 residues. V was shortened by 6 bases and J by 3 bases, with 6 bases between the two germline ends. As concerns this clonotype: Its antigen remains unknown.

The same specimen was also included in a second study, on T cells of mothers and their children.

Sequencing was done on a sample of blood. The receptor was isolated from a boy aged 5-17 years in good health. The genes are TRBV9 and TRBJ2-2; no reliable D call. The CDR3 loop is CASTVDTGELFF. DNA of the CDR3: TGTGCCAGCACGGTAGACACCGGGGAGCTGTTTTTT.